The clone carrying this T cell receptor (beta chain) was picked up one time. This entry comes from a study of shared clonotypes between healthy human individuals. CDR1 and CDR2 (germline): MDHEN, SYDVKM. The CDR3 contains 16 residues. V shed 5 bases, J shed 7 bases, and the junction held 14 bases outside the gene matches. Produced via immunoSEQ multiplex PCR; TCRdb's table is partial and in-frame only. Of under 1,900,000 clones detected, about 98.5% appear once; the ten largest clones hold 0.36%. The sequencing input was naive CD4+ T cells sorted from blood. The subset was: CD45RA+ positively selected. The rearrangement joins TRBV28 to TRBJ1-5, with 7 positions matching TRBD1. The sequence was collected from a man younger than 45 in good health. CDR3 nucleotide sequence: TGTGCCAGCAGTCCCTCCCTAGGGGGCGGGAGACAGCCCCAGCATTTT. It encodes CASSPSLGGGRQPQHF.